The 13 T cell receptor beta chains below all came from one sample that was sequenced in a study of CD4 T cells in relation to SARS-CoV-2 and coronaviruses. The antigens for these receptors are not known. Produced via immunoSEQ multiplex PCR; TCRdb's table is partial and in-frame only. This sample has some 43,000 clones; around 80% occur once, and the top ten carry more than 1.4%. The material sequenced was naive CD4+ T cells from PBMCs, cultured in vitro. Subset here: naive CD4+ T cells isolated by negative enrichment. The receptors stem from an adult with COVID-19.

The rearrangement joins TRBV28 to TRBJ1-5; D unresolved. This CDR3 has 14 amino acids. Germline V CDR1 and CDR2: MDHEN, SYDVKM. The V end lost 7 bases, the J end lost 0 bases, and 10 bases lay between the germline ends. As DNA, the CDR3 is TGTGCCAGCATGGCAGTCAATAGCAATCAGCCCCAGCATTTT. This sequence encodes CASMAVNSNQPQHF.

This sequence joins TRBV7-2 and TRBJ1-5, with D unresolved. Trimming took off 5 bases at V and 4 bases at J, with 6 bases between the two ends. This CDR3 contains 12 residues. CDR1 SGHTA and CDR2 FQGNSA come from the germline V gene. The chain's CDR3 is CASSNYNQPQHF. CDR3 nucleotides: TGTGCCAGCAGCAATTATAATCAGCCCCAGCATTTT. The complete variable domain, with remaining parts taken from reference TRBV7-2 and TRBJ1-5, reads GAGVSQSPSNKVTEKGKDVELRCDPISGHTALYWYRQSLGQGLEFLIYFQGNSAPDKSGLPSDRFSAERTGGSVSTLTIQRTQQEDSAVYLCASSNYNQPQHFGDGTRLSIL.

CDR3 in amino acids: CATRQTGRNEQFF. The CDR3 DNA reads TGTGCCACCAGGCAGACAGGGCGGAATGAGCAGTTCTTC. The chain has TRBV24-1 and TRBJ2-1; TRBD1 agrees at 7 bases. CDR1 is KGHDR and CDR2 is SFDVKD in the germline V gene. The CDR3 has 13 amino acids. The V and J ends lost 7 bases and 7 bases, in that order; junction bases with no gene match: 6.

The V gene is TRBV5-1, the J gene TRBJ2-1; either TRBD1 or TRBD2 may supply D (5 bases each). This CDR3 comprises 16 residues. The germline CDR1 and CDR2 sequences are SGHRS and YFSETQ. The V and J ends lost 0 bases and 7 bases respectively, with 17 bases between them. CDR3: CASSLDGGAGWNEQFF. Written as DNA, the CDR3 is TGCGCCAGCAGCTTGGATGGGGGAGCAGGTTGGAATGAGCAGTTCTTC.

This chain joins TRBV24-1 and TRBJ1-5, with a tentative D call TRBD1 (5 bases). Germline V gene data show CDR1 as KGHDR and CDR2 as SFDVKD. CDR3 size: 13 residues. V lost 4 bases and J 6 bases, leaving 9 bases between the germline ends. CDR3 DNA: TGTGCCACCAGTGAGCAGGGAAGTCAGCCCCAGCATTTT. It encodes CATSEQGSQPQHF.

In its sample, this clone was seen once. This chain connects TRBV7-6 to TRBJ2-1; TRBD2 matches 10 bases. The CDR3 sequence is 15 residues long. CDR1 is SGHVS, CDR2 FNYEAQ, per germline. V shed 1 base, J shed 8 bases, and the junction held 5 bases outside the gene matches. CDR3 nucleotides: TGTGCCAGCAGCTTAGTGGTAGCGGGAGGCTATGAGCAGTTCTTC. Protein: CASSLVVAGGYEQFF.

The rearrangement uses TRBV18 and TRBJ1-1; D might be TRBD1 (5 bases). Trimming removed 6 bases at V and 4 bases at J, with 9 bases between. This CDR3 has 12 residues. Per the germline V gene, CDR1 is KGHSH and CDR2 is LQKENI. CDR3 protein: CASSEGFTEAFF. The CDR3 nucleotides are TGTGCCAGCTCGGAGGGGTTCACTGAAGCTTTCTTT.

This chain links TRBV4-1 with TRBJ2-5; D is unresolved. CDR3 length: 14 amino acids. The V gene's germline CDR1 is MGHRA and CDR2 YSYEKL. V was pared by 4 bases and J by 0 bases, with 9 bases between. DNA for the CDR3: TGCGCCAGCAGCCCGAGCTCGTACCAAGAGACCCAGTACTTC. Its protein product is CASSPSSYQETQYF.

V usage is TRBV15 and J usage is TRBJ2-1; 13 bases agree with TRBD2. This CDR3 has 18 amino acids. Germline-derived CDR1 and CDR2 are LNHNV and YYDKDF (reference sequence). V trimming: 2 bases; J trimming: 8 bases; junction bases outside the gene matches: 12. Here the CDR3 DNA reads TGTGCCACCAGCAGATTTAGGACTAGCGGGAGTACTCGCGATGAGCAGTTCTTC. It specifies CATSRFRTSGSTRDEQFF.

J is TRBJ1-4 and V is TRBV28; no definite D call. Germline CDR1 is MDHEN and CDR2 is SYDVKM. Deletions cut 3 bases from V and 4 bases from J, with 9 bases between. CDR3 length: 14 residues. The CDR3 region has the DNA TGTGCCAGCAGTTTGACACAGTATAATGAAAAACTGTTTTTT. This encodes CASSLTQYNEKLFF.

This clone occurred a few times. The chain carries TRBV30 and TRBJ1-2, with 8 bases aligning to TRBD1. Per germline, CDR1 GTSNPN and CDR2 SVGIG (reference sequence). V lost 7 bases, J lost 7 bases, and 14 bases stayed unmatched. The length of the CDR3 is 14 residues. CDR3 in amino acids: CASKIQDREAGYTF. CDR3 bases: TGTGCCTCCAAAATCCAGGACAGGGAGGCTGGCTACACCTTC.

The chain links TRBV19 to TRBJ2-3; the D call may be TRBD1 or TRBD2 (5 bases each). The germline V gene has CDR1 LNHDA and CDR2 SQIVND (reference sequence). The V gene lost 3 bases and the J gene lost 2 bases, with 12 bases spanning the gap. There are 15 residues in the CDR3. This CDR3 is CASSMGVGITDTQYF. In DNA, the CDR3 is TGTGCCAGTAGTATGGGGGTTGGCATCACAGATACGCAGTATTTT.

The CDR3 nucleotides are TGTGCCAGCAGCTTAAGAACCGGCCTGAACACCGGGGAGCTGTTTTTT. This translates into CASSLRTGLNTGELFF. The chain carries TRBV7-8 and TRBJ2-2, with D hard to call. CDR1 and CDR2 (germline): SGHVS, FQNEAQ. V was shortened by 2 bases and J by 1 base, with 11 bases between the two germline ends. The CDR3 is made up of 16 amino acids.